Below, one T cell receptor (beta chain) is given with its context. Original processing methods: Using reference gene primer amplification, nucleated cell counts were estimated. Data came from immunoSEQ multiplex PCR; TCRdb stores just in-frame clones and leaves some out. D and trimming were read from the DNA, whereas the V and J calls and clone size are those reported in that table. The sample carries 350,000 to 450,000 clones, around 89% recorded once. This record belongs to a study of blood T cell repertoires in COVID-19. V shed 3 bases and J 8 bases; nucleotides not matched to a gene: 5. CDR1 and CDR2 from the germline V gene are SGDLS and YYNGEE. This CDR3 is 15 amino acids long.

Sequencing was done on a sample of peripheral blood. The TCR comes from a man between 40 and 49 years old with acute or convalescent COVID-19. The chain employs TRBV9 and TRBJ1-6, with TRBD1 matching over 10 bases. CDR3 sequence (DNA): TGTGCCAGCAGCGGACAGGGGGCTAGGTATTCACCCCTCCACTTT. This codes for CASSGQGARYSPLHF.